This TCR beta chain derives from a study of shared clonotypes between healthy human individuals. Looking at the study overall: Sampling drew on donors who were two women and a few men aged 18 to 49. Study-level points and caveats: For sorted subsets, rarefaction showed incomplete sequencing despite large depth.

Deep was the level at which the assay was run. Only in-frame clones appear in the TCRdb table, and some are missing; sequencing was by immunoSEQ multiplex PCR. The sample contains over 2 million clones, under 95% of which appear only once. With respect to this clone: No antigen is known for it.

Germline lookup yields CDR1 SGHTA and CDR2 FQGTGA. The CDR3 loop spans 19 amino acids. The ends lost 5 bases at V and 1 base at J; junction bases unmatched: 12. This rearrangement joins TRBV7-3 to TRBJ2-2; 11 nucleotides match TRBD2. The receptor was derived from a man between 18 and 29 years old in good health. Some clones in this sample may be carry-over from other donors' samples. Sequenced sample: naive CD4+ T cells from PBMCs. Documented subset: CD45RA+ positively selected. CDR3 bases: TGTGCCAGCAGCCCTCGCCCAATGACTAGCGGGATGAACACCGGGGAGCTGTTTTTT. Encoded protein: CASSPRPMTSGMNTGELFF.